This TCR beta chain was found in a study of blood T cell repertoires in COVID-19. In the study overall: There were acute and convalescent COVID-19 samples, and they came from the United States, Italy and Spain.

In the authors' methods: Estimation of nucleated cell counts relied on the amplification of reference gene primers. Sequenced by immunoSEQ multiplex PCR; TCRdb stores in-frame clones only, minus some. For V, J and clone size, that table is used; D and trimming come from the DNA. Altogether under 150,000 clones are present, approximately 80% being singletons, with the ten largest covering about 6.1%. CDR1 LNHDA and CDR2 SQIVND come from the germline V gene (reference sequence). V lost 1 base, J lost 8 bases, and 9 bases lay in between. The length of the CDR3 is 13 residues. Individuals aged about 18 to 95 years were recruited from about two dozen US areas. Cohort 3 donors counted as recovered after two negative PCRs, clearance, or resolved symptoms.

Sequenced: PBMCs or T cells enriched from blood (not recorded which). V and J are TRBV19 and TRBJ2-1; D is possibly TRBD2 (6 bases). This receptor was identified in a woman in her thirties or forties who had recovered from COVID-19. CDR3 bases: TGTGCCAGTAGTATAGGACTAGGTGATGAGCAGTTCTTC. Translating gives CASSIGLGDEQFF.